This T cell receptor (beta chain) was identified in a study of blood T cell repertoires in COVID-19. The overall study: COVID-19 samples collected from the United States, Italy and Spain covered acute and convalescent phases. T cells, B-cell-depleted T cells, or PBMCs provided the cDNA or gDNA that served as material.

Seattle's enrolled individuals joined amid active infection and were then monitored longitudinally. After removal of 3 bases from V and 2 bases from J, the junction contained 7 bases not matched to a gene. Germline V lookup: CDR1 LNHNV, CDR2 YYDKDF (reference sequence). CDR3 size: 16 residues. Study processing details: Estimation of nucleated cell counts was performed using reference gene primer amplification. The assay was immunoSEQ multiplex PCR, and TCRdb's table has in-frame clones only and misses some. V and J calls and clone size are as listed in that table; D and trimming were resolved from the DNA. This sample has hundreds of thousands of clones, with 87% found just once.

Sequencing was carried out using peripheral blood. The TCR originated in a woman aged 45-65 years with COVID-19, enrolled during active disease. The V call is TRBV15, the J call TRBJ2-3, with 8 bases that match TRBD1. The CDR3 here is CATSRDRVSPTDTQYF. DNA for the CDR3: TGTGCCACCAGCAGGGACAGGGTCTCCCCCACAGATACGCAGTATTTT.